This T cell receptor beta chain was identified in a study of T-cell reconstitution after alpha-beta-depleted transplantation in children. This clonotype has at least ten counts. V gave up 0 bases and J gave up 6 bases, with 18 bases separating them. This CDR3 is built from 16 residues. Germline CDR1 and CDR2: SGHDT and YYEEEE. Molecular barcoding with unique molecular identifiers was used for the TCRbeta library. One entry per CDR3 protein results from TCRdb running MiXCR on the PCR reads. The sample yields about 360,000 distinct CDR3 sequences, about 14% seen once. The source of this sequence is a human donor who donated a stem cell graft to a child with Fanconi anemia. The specimen was PBMCs, collected from the stem cell graft. The V call is TRBV5-6, the J call TRBJ1-2; possible D gene TRBD1, 6 bases. CDR3 coding DNA: TGTGCCAGCAGCTTGGAGCTGGGGGCGGTATCCCATGGCTACACCTTC. It encodes CASSLELGAVSHGYTF. Looking up the rest from reference TRBV5-6 and TRBJ1-2 gives the full variable domain: DAGVTQSPTHLIKTRGQQVTLRCSPKSGHDTVSWYQQALGQGPQFIFQYYEEEERQRGNFPDRFSGHQFPNYSSELNVNALLLGDSALYLCASSLELGAVSHGYTFGSGTRLTVV.